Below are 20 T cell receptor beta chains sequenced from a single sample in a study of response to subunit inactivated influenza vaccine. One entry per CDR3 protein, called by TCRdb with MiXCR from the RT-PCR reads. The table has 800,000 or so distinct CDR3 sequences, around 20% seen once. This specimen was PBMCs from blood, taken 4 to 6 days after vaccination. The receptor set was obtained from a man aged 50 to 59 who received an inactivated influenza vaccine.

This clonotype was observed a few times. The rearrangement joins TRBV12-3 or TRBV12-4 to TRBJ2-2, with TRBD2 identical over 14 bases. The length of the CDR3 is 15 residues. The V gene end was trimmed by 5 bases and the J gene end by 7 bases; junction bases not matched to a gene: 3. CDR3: CASSGLAGGVGELFF. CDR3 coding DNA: TGTGCCAGCAGTGGACTAGCGGGGGGCGTCGGGGAGCTGTTTTTT.

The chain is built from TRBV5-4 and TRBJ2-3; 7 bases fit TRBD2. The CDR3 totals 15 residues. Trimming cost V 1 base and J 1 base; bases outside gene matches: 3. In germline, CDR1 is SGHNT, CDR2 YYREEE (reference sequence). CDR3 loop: CASSLFLAGTDTQYF. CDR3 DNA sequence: TGTGCCAGCAGCTTGTTCCTAGCGGGCACAGATACGCAGTATTTT.

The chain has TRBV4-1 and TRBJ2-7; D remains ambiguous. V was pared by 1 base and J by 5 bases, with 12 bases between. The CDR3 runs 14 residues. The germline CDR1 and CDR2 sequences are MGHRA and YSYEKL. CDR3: CASSQVWQSNEQYF. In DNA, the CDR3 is TGCGCCAGCAGCCAAGTCTGGCAGTCTAACGAGCAGTACTTC.

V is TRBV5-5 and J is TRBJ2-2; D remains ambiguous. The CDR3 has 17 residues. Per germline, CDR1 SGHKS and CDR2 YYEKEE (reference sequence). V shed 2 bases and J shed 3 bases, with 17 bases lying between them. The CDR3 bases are TGTGCCAGCAGCTTCACGCCGCCCCCTAGGGACACCGGGGAGCTGTTTTTT. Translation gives CASSFTPPPRDTGELFF.

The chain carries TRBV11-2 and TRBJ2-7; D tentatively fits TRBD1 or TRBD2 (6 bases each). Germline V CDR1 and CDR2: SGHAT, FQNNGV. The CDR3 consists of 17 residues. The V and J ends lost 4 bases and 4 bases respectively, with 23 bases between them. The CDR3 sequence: CASSSLEGGQSGYEQYF. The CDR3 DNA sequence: TGTGCCAGCAGCTCACTTGAGGGGGGCCAATCTGGGTACGAGCAGTACTTC.

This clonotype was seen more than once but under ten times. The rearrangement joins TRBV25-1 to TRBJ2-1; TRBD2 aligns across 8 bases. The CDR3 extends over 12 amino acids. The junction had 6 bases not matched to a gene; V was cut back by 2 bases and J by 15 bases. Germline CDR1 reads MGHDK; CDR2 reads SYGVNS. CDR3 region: CASSEIGTRAFF. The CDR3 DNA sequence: TGTGCCAGCAGTGAAATCGGGACTAGGGCGTTCTTC. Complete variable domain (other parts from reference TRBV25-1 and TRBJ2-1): EADIYQTPRYLVIGTGKKITLECSQTMGHDKMYWYQQDPGMELHLIHYSYGVNSTEKGDLSSESTVSRIRTEHFPLTLESARPSHTSQYLCASSEIGTRAFFGPGTRLTVL.

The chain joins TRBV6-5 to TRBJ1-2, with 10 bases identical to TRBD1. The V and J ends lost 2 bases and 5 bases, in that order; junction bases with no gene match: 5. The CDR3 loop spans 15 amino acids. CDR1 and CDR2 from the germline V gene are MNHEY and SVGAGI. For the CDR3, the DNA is TGTGCCAGCAGTTACCGGGACAGGGGTTGGTATGGCTACACCTTC. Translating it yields CASSYRDRGWYGYTF.

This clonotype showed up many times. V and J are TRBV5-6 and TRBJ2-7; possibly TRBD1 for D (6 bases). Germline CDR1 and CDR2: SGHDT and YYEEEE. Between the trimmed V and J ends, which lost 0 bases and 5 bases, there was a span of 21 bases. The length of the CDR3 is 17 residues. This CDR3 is CASSLESLGQFSNEQYF. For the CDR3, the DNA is TGTGCCAGCAGCTTGGAAAGCCTAGGACAGTTTTCGAACGAGCAGTACTTC.

In DNA form, the CDR3 reads TGCAGTGCTAGAGTAGCGGCGAGCTCCTACAATGAGCAGTTCTTC. Translation gives CSARVAASSYNEQFF. The chain carries TRBV20-1 and TRBJ2-1, with a possible D match to TRBD2 (6 bases). Trimming stripped 1 base from V and 0 bases from J, with 10 bases between. CDR1 DFQATT and CDR2 SNEGSKA come from the germline V gene (reference sequence). This CDR3 spans 15 amino acids.

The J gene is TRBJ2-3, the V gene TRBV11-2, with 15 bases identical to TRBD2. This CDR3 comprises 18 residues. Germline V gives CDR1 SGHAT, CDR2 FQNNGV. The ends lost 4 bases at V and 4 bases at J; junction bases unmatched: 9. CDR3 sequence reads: CASSYWTSGRVVSDTQYF. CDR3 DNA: TGTGCCAGCAGCTACTGGACTAGCGGGAGGGTGGTGTCAGATACGCAGTATTTT.

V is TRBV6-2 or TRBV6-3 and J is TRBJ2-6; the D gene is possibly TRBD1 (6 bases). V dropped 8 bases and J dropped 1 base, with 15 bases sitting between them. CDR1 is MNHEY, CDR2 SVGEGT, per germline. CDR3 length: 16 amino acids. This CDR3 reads CASGSHRVSGANVLTF. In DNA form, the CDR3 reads TGTGCCAGCGGGTCACACAGGGTATCTGGGGCCAACGTCCTGACTTTC.

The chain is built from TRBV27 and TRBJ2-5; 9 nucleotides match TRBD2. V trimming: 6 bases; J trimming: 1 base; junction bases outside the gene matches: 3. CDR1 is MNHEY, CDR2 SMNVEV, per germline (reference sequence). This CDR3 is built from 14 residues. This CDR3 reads CASRAGLAQETQYF. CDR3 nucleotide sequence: TGTGCCAGCAGAGCGGGACTAGCCCAAGAGACCCAGTACTTC.

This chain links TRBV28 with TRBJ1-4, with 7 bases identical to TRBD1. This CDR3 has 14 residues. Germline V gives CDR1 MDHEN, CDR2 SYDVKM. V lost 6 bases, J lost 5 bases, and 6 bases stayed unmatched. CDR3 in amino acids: CASSTRDSNEKLFF. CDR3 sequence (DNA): TGTGCCAGCAGCACCCGGGACAGCAATGAAAAACTGTTTTTT.

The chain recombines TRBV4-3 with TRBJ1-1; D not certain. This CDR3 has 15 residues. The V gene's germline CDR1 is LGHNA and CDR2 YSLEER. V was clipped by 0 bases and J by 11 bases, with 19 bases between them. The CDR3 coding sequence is TGCGCCAGCAGCCAAGATAGACACCGTTTCCTGGCGGCTTTCTTT. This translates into CASSQDRHRFLAAFF.

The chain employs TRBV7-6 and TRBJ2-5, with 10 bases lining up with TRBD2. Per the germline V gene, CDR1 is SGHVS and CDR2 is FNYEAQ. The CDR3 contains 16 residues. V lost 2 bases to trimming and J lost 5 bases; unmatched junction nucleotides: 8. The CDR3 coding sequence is TGTGCCAGCAGCTTATGGCAGCGGGAGGGTGGGGAGACCCAGTACTTC. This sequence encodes CASSLWQREGGETQYF.

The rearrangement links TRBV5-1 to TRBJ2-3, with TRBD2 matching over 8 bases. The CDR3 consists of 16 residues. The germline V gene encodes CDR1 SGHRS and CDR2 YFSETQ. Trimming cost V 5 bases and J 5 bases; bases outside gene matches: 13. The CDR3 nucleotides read TGCGCCAGCAGAATAAGAGCGGGAGAATATGGAGATACGCAGTATTTT. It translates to CASRIRAGEYGDTQYF.

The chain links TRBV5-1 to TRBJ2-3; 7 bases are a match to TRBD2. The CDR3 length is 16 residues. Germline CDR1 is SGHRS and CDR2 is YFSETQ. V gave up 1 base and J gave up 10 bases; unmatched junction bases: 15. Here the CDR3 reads CASSLSMGLLKSAQYF. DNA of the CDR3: TGCGCCAGCAGCTTGTCTATGGGACTACTGAAGTCGGCGCAGTATTTT.

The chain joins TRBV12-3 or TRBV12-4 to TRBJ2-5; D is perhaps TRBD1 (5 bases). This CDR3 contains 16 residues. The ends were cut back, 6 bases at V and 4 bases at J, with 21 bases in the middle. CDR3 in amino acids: CASSRIWEKGRETQYF. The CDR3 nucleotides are TGTGCCAGCAGCCGCATCTGGGAAAAGGGGCGAGAGACCCAGTACTTC.

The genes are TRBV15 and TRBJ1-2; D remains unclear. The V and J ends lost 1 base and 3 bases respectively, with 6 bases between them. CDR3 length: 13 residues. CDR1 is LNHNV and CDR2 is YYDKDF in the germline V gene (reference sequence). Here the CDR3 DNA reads TGTGCCACCAGCAGAGGGGCGGACTATGGCTACACCTTC. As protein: CATSRGADYGYTF.

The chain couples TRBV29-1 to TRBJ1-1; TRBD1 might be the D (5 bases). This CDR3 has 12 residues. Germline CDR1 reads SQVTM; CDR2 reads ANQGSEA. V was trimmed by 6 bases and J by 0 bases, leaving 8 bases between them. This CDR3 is CSVREMNTEAFF. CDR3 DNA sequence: TGCAGCGTCAGGGAAATGAACACTGAAGCTTTCTTT.